What follows are 22 T cell receptor beta chains derived from one specimen sequenced in a study of shared clonotypes between healthy human individuals. Using immunoSEQ multiplex PCR, the repertoire was profiled, and TCRdb retains in-frame clones only, with some absent. The sample has 470,000 or so clones; about 84% are singletons. The sample consisted of PBMCs. Every receptor here comes from a woman in her thirties or forties in good health. Some clones in this sample may be carry-over from other donors' samples.

The chain links TRBV7-2 to TRBJ2-6; D ambiguous. Trimming cost V 6 bases and J 1 base, with 10 bases left between them. Germline CDR1 and CDR2: SGHTA and FQGNSA. CDR3 length: 15 residues. The CDR3 coding sequence is TGTGCCAGCAGACTCGGTCCGTCTGGGGCCAACGTCCTGACTTTC. Residues: CASRLGPSGANVLTF.

This clone appeared a single time. The chain has TRBV7-2 and TRBJ2-7, with D perhaps assigned TRBD1 or TRBD2 (5 bases each). V lost 4 bases, J lost 0 bases, and 10 bases lay in between. Germline V gene sequence: CDR1 SGHTA, CDR2 FQGNSA. The CDR3 runs 14 residues. CDR3 residues: CASSWDHYSYEQYF. CDR3 in DNA: TGTGCCAGCAGCTGGGACCACTACTCCTACGAGCAGTACTTC.

This clone was recorded many times. One end of the junction does not line up with germline, which may come from a read error. The chain links TRBV7-7 to TRBJ2-5; D is undetermined. CDR3 length equals 12 residues. CDR1 and CDR2 from the germline V gene are SSHAT and FNYEAQ (reference sequence). CDR3 coding DNA: TGTGCTAGCAGTCCGACGACGGAGACCCAGTACTTC. It translates to CASSPTTETQYF.

V and J are TRBV6-5 and TRBJ1-2, with TRBD1 matching 8 bases. Germline assignment: CDR1 MNHEY and CDR2 SVGAGI. The V and J ends lost 6 bases and 5 bases, in that order; junction bases with no gene match: 5. The CDR3 has 13 residues. CDR3 sequence (DNA): TGTGCCAGCAGGTCACAGGGGGGGTATGGCTACACCTTC. Its protein product is CASRSQGGYGYTF.

About this clone itself: A much bigger clone sits one base away, suggesting this may be a read error. The chain recombines TRBV7-8 with TRBJ1-1; no clear D. CDR1 is SGHVS and CDR2 is FQNEAQ in the germline V gene. The CDR3 totals 14 residues. Trimming removed 7 bases from V and 1 base from J, with 13 bases in between. The CDR3 bases are TGTGCCAGCACTCGAGGCACCGGGAACACTGAAGCTTTCTTT. Its protein is CASTRGTGNTEAFF.

This chain links TRBV21-1 with TRBJ2-7; the D call of TRBD1 is as the table states it, not checked on the DNA. TRBV21-1 represents a pseudogene. The CDR3 is made up of 16 amino acids. Here the CDR3 DNA reads TGTGCCAGCAGCAAAGCGCTTTGCAGGGGTATCTACGAGCAGTACTTC. It specifies CASSKALCRGIYEQYF.

A word on this clone: This may be a read error, as it is one base from a much larger clone. Additional DNA sequences in this sample encode the identical CDR3. The rearrangement links TRBV19 to TRBJ1-5; the D is unclear. CDR1 LNHDA and CDR2 SQIVND come from the germline V gene (reference sequence). The CDR3 covers 16 residues. Trimming stripped 8 bases from V and 4 bases from J, with 21 bases between. DNA of the CDR3: TGTGCCAGTTCGGCGCGTCGCGGGGATAGAAATCAGCCCCAGCATTTT. It translates to CASSARRGDRNQPQHF.

The chain has TRBV6-1 and TRBJ2-5, with 10 bases that match TRBD1. The germline V gene has CDR1 MNHNS and CDR2 SASEGT. The CDR3 sequence is 14 residues long. J was trimmed by 5 bases and V by 4 bases; bases with no gene match: 4. The CDR3 region is CASSVDRGLETQYF. The CDR3 bases are TGTGCCAGCAGTGTCGACAGGGGGCTCGAGACCCAGTACTTC.

V is TRBV28 and J is TRBJ2-1; D unclear. Germline CDR1 MDHEN, CDR2 SYDVKM. This CDR3 region has 15 residues. V gave up 7 bases and J gave up 1 base, with 14 bases separating them. DNA for the CDR3: TGTGCCAGCACCCCCGCTGAGGAGTCCTACAATGAGCAGTTCTTC. Translated, it gives CASTPAEESYNEQFF.

The chain has TRBV30 and TRBJ2-3, with D possibly matching TRBD1 (5 bases). Between the trimmed V and J ends, which lost 0 bases and 2 bases, there was a span of 6 bases. The CDR3 loop spans 13 amino acids. CDR1 and CDR2 (germline): GTSNPN, SVGIG (reference sequence). The CDR3 is CAWSVDITDTQYF. The CDR3 DNA follows: TGTGCCTGGAGTGTGGACATCACAGATACGCAGTATTTT.

V usage is TRBV6-6 and J usage is TRBJ1-5; D not certain. The CDR3 loop spans 14 amino acids. The germline V gene has CDR1 MNHNY and CDR2 SVGAGI (reference sequence). Trimming removed 4 bases at V and 0 bases at J, with 7 bases between. The CDR3 sequence is CASSFSDSNQPQHF. Here the CDR3 DNA reads TGTGCCAGCAGTTTCTCAGATAGCAATCAGCCCCAGCATTTT.

V and J are TRBV15 and TRBJ2-1, with 9 bases fitting TRBD2. Germline V gene sequence: CDR1 LNHNV, CDR2 YYDKDF (reference sequence). The CDR3 loop spans 15 amino acids. The J segment lost 9 bases and the V segment lost 2 bases, leaving 8 bases of the junction unmatched. The CDR3 reads CATSRSSGSGFEQFF. Written as DNA, the CDR3 is TGTGCCACCAGCAGAAGTAGCGGGAGTGGTTTTGAGCAGTTCTTC.

This sequence joins TRBV4-2 and TRBJ2-4; TRBD2 aligns across 16 bases. Trimming removed 2 bases from V and 7 bases from J; junction bases left unmatched: 11. CDR3 length: 19 residues. Germline V gene data show CDR1 as LGHNA and CDR2 as YNFKEQ. Written as DNA, the CDR3 is TGTGCCAGCAGCCAAACAACCGGGACTAGCGGGAGGGTTGGTAACATTCAGTACTTC. Its protein product is CASSQTTGTSGRVGNIQYF.

The chain links TRBV30 to TRBJ1-2; TRBD1 might be the D (6 bases). The V gene lost 1 base and the J gene lost 7 bases, with 13 bases spanning the gap. There are 13 residues in the CDR3. The germline CDR1 and CDR2 sequences are GTSNPN and SVGIG (reference sequence). In nucleotides, the CDR3 is TGTGCCTGGAGTGAAAAGGACAGTCCTGGCTACACCTTC. Its translation: CAWSEKDSPGYTF.

On this clone itself: This probably arose from a read error, given a far larger clone one base away. The J gene is TRBJ2-1, the V gene TRBV30; D ambiguous. CDR1 GTSNPN and CDR2 SVGIG come from the germline V gene (reference sequence). This CDR3 has 11 amino acids. Trimming pared 8 bases from V and 7 bases from J, leaving 12 bases between. The CDR3: CARTLWNEQFF. The CDR3 nucleotides are TGTGCCAGGACCCTTTGGAATGAGCAGTTCTTC.

This clone was counted only a few times. This chain connects TRBV9 to TRBJ2-2; D is possibly TRBD2 (5 bases). Germline loops: CDR1 SGDLS, CDR2 YYNGEE. With 1 base removed from V and 0 bases from J, the gap between germline ends came to 10 bases. The CDR3 totals 16 residues. The CDR3 spells CASSVTAAANTGELFF. The CDR3 coding sequence is TGTGCCAGCAGCGTAACAGCGGCAGCGAACACCGGGGAGCTGTTTTTT. Full variable domain (rest looked up from reference TRBV9 and TRBJ2-2): DSGVTQTPKHLITATGQRVTLRCSPRSGDLSVYWYQQSLDQGLQFLIQYYNGEERAKGNILERFSAQQFPDLHSELNLSSLELGDSALYFCASSVTAAANTGELFFGEGSRLTVL.

This clone has a handful of counts. The CDR3 sequence is CASSSTGAREQYF. The DNA for the CDR3 is TGCGCCAGCAGCTCGACAGGGGCGAGGGAGCAGTACTTC. The chain recombines TRBV5-1 with TRBJ2-7; 8 bases are a match to TRBD1. This CDR3 is built from 13 residues. Per the germline V gene, CDR1 is SGHRS and CDR2 is YFSETQ. The V and J ends lost 3 bases and 7 bases, in that order; junction bases with no gene match: 6.

V usage is TRBV11-3 and J usage is TRBJ2-5; the match to TRBD2 covers 13 bases. The CDR3 runs 18 residues. Germline trimming cut 3 bases from V and 1 base from J; bases unmatched to any gene: 8. Germline V gives CDR1 SGHNT, CDR2 YENEEA. The CDR3, as DNA: TGTGCCAGCAGCTTGGGACTAGCGGGACCGGCGACCCAAGAGACCCAGTACTTC. As protein: CASSLGLAGPATQETQYF. The full variable domain, completed using reference TRBV11-3 and TRBJ2-5, is EAGVVQSPRYKIIEKKQPVAFWCNPISGHNTLYWYLQNLGQGPELLIRYENEEAVDDSQLPKDRFSAERLKGVDSTLKIQPAELGDSAVYLCASSLGLAGPATQETQYFGPGTRLLVL.

The gene calls are TRBV11-2 and TRBJ2-1; D may correspond to TRBD1 or TRBD2 (6 bases each). CDR3 length: 13 residues. V was clipped by 1 base and J by 14 bases, with 15 bases between them. Germline V CDR1 and CDR2: SGHAT, FQNNGV. Here the CDR3 reads CASSLGSGAEKFF. The CDR3 bases are TGTGCCAGCAGCTTAGGTTCGGGGGCCGAGAAGTTCTTC.

This clone has only one observation. A far more abundant clone sits one base away, making this likely a read error. Other DNA sequences in this specimen translate into the identical CDR3. The chain recombines TRBV4-2 with TRBJ2-7; maybe TRBD1 (5 bases). Germline assignment: CDR1 LGHNA and CDR2 YNFKEQ. Trimming cost V 0 bases and J 2 bases, with 17 bases left between them. This CDR3 is built from 17 residues. Here the CDR3 DNA reads TGTGCCAGCAGCCAAGACCAATCAGGGAAAACCACCTACGAGCAGTACTTC. It codes for CASSQDQSGKTTYEQYF.

Worth noting for this clone: A read error is likely here: a far larger clone is one base away. This chain links TRBV29-1 with TRBJ1-5; D unresolved. This CDR3 region has 12 residues. Germline CDR1 and CDR2: SQVTM and ANQGSEA. Trimming pared 4 bases from V and 9 bases from J, leaving 13 bases between. In DNA form, the CDR3 reads TGCAGCGTTGTAATAGGGCAGCGGCCCCAGCATTTT. Its translation: CSVVIGQRPQHF. The complete variable domain, with remaining parts taken from reference TRBV29-1 and TRBJ1-5, reads SAVISQKPSRDICQRGTSLTIQCQVDSQVTMMFWYRQQPGQSLTLIATANQGSEATYESGFVIDKFPISRPNLTFSTLTVSNMSPEDSSIYLCSVVIGQRPQHFGDGTRLSIL.

This chain uses TRBV5-1 with TRBJ2-3; no firm D call. Germline-derived CDR1 and CDR2 are SGHRS and YFSETQ. This CDR3 is built from 14 residues. Deletions cut 7 bases from V and 2 bases from J, with 14 bases between. The CDR3 reads CASGMGGPTDTQYF. The CDR3 nucleotides are TGCGCCAGCGGTATGGGCGGCCCCACAGATACGCAGTATTTT.